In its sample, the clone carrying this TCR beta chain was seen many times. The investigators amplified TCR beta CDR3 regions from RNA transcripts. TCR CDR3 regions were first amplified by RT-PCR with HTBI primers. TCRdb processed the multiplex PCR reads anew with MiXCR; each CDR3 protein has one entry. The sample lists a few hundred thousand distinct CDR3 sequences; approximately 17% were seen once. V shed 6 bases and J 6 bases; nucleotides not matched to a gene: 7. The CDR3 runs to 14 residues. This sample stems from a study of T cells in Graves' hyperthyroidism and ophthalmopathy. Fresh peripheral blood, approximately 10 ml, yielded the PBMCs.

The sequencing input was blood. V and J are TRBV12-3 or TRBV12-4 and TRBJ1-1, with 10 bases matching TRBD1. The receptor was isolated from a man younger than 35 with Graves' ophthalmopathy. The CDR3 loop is CASSWDRGGAEAFF. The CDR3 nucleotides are TGTGCCAGCAGCTGGGACAGGGGAGGTGCTGAAGCTTTCTTT.